This entry lists 11 T cell receptor beta chains sequenced from one sample in a study of immune evolution from preneoplasia to lung adenocarcinoma. Repertoires were generated with immunoSEQ multiplex PCR, while TCRdb's copy carries only in-frame clones and drops some. The table lists 6,500 to 7,500 clones, around 80% of them singletons, with around 6.4% in the top ten. Sequencing was carried out using FFPE adjacent normal lung tissue. These receptors were taken from a person aged 55-85 years with lung adenocarcinoma.

The table lists this clone with a count of one. The V and J genes are TRBV2 and TRBJ1-2; D remains unclear. V lost 5 bases to trimming and J lost 6 bases, with 19 bases between them. Per the germline V gene, CDR1 is SNHLY and CDR2 is FYNNEI. This CDR3 is 15 amino acids long. CDR3 in DNA: TGTGCCAGCAGTAAGATAGCCTCAAAATGGGATGGCTACACCTTC. Its translation is CASSKIASKWDGYTF.

The chain combines TRBV9 with TRBJ2-1; maybe TRBD2 (6 bases). V was shortened by 1 base and J by 0 bases, with 11 bases between the two germline ends. Per germline, CDR1 SGDLS and CDR2 YYNGEE. There are 16 residues in the CDR3. CDR3 amino acids: CASSVSEGFSYNEQFF. CDR3 sequence (DNA): TGTGCCAGCAGCGTATCGGAGGGATTCTCCTACAATGAGCAGTTCTTC.

J is TRBJ2-5 and V is TRBV5-1; no firm D call. V lost 0 bases and J 1 base, leaving 7 bases between the germline ends. The CDR3 spans 14 residues. CDR1 is SGHRS, CDR2 YFSETQ, per germline. The CDR3 nucleotides read TGCGCCAGCAGCTTGGTTAGTCTCCAAGAGACCCAGTACTTC. This codes for CASSLVSLQETQYF.

This clone is a singleton in its sample. The chain combines TRBV11-2 with TRBJ2-1; 11 bases map to TRBD2. CDR3 size: 16 residues. The J segment lost 3 bases and the V segment lost 4 bases, leaving 5 bases of the junction unmatched. The germline V gene encodes CDR1 SGHAT and CDR2 FQNNGV. The CDR3 here is CASSSGTSGNYNEQFF. CDR3 nucleotide sequence: TGTGCCAGCAGCTCCGGGACTAGCGGAAACTACAATGAGCAGTTCTTC.

The rearrangement joins TRBV9 to TRBJ2-3, with TRBD1 as a possible D gene (5 bases). The CDR3 is made up of 16 amino acids. V lost 4 bases to trimming and J lost 0 bases, with 15 bases between them. The V gene's germline CDR1 is SGDLS and CDR2 YYNGEE. The CDR3 DNA sequence: TGTGCCAGCAGCACCAGGACACGCCTAAGCACAGATACGCAGTATTTT. This encodes CASSTRTRLSTDTQYF.

This rearrangement joins TRBV5-1 to TRBJ2-5; TRBD1 matches at 7 bases. This CDR3 spans 13 amino acids. V shed 2 bases, J shed 4 bases, and the junction held 2 bases outside the gene matches. Germline V gene lookup returns CDR1 SGHRS and CDR2 YFSETQ. The CDR3 region is CASSLNRGETQYF. The CDR3 region has the DNA TGCGCCAGCAGCTTAAACAGGGGAGAGACCCAGTACTTC.

This chain joins TRBV7-6 and TRBJ2-1; 8 nucleotides match TRBD2. Per germline, CDR1 SGHVS and CDR2 FNYEAQ. Trimming cost V 4 bases and J 4 bases; bases outside gene matches: 9. The CDR3 sequence is 16 residues long. In nucleotides, the CDR3 is TGTGCCAGCAGCTCCCTTGGGGTAGCGGGGTACAATGAGCAGTTCTTC. As protein: CASSSLGVAGYNEQFF.

This clone occurred a few times. The V and J genes are TRBV30 and TRBJ1-5; D may be TRBD1 (5 bases). V was trimmed by 0 bases and J by 7 bases, leaving 13 bases between them. The CDR3 loop spans 14 amino acids. Germline V gene data show CDR1 as GTSNPN and CDR2 as SVGIG (reference sequence). The CDR3 region is CAWSVSGTGQPQHF. For the CDR3, the DNA is TGTGCCTGGAGTGTATCGGGGACGGGACAGCCCCAGCATTTT.

V is TRBV7-7 and J is TRBJ2-7; 7 bases are a match to TRBD1. CDR1 and CDR2 (germline): SSHAT, FNYEAQ (reference sequence). This CDR3 has 13 amino acids. In DNA, the CDR3 is TGTGCTAGCAGCCCACGGACAGGCACCGAGCAGTACGTC. Its protein product is CASSPRTGTEQYV.

The chain is built from TRBV6-5 and TRBJ1-4; D may be TRBD1 (5 bases). V shed 5 bases and J shed 7 bases, with 11 bases lying between them. CDR1 and CDR2 from the germline V gene are MNHEY and SVGAGI. CDR3 length: 13 amino acids. The CDR3 reads CASSVERGEKLFF. For the CDR3, the DNA is TGTGCCAGCAGTGTAGAAAGGGGTGAAAAACTGTTTTTT.

This clone was observed a single time. The CDR3 sequence: CSVEMTGGAGELFF. CDR3 in DNA: TGCAGCGTTGAAATGACAGGAGGCGCCGGGGAGCTGTTTTTT. The chain combines TRBV29-1 with TRBJ2-2, with D maybe TRBD1 (6 bases). The germline V gene has CDR1 SQVTM and CDR2 ANQGSEA. The CDR3 is 14 amino acids. V was trimmed by 2 bases and J by 6 bases, leaving 13 bases between them.